This record looks at one T cell receptor beta chain sequence and its context. The CDR3 loop spans 14 amino acids. V was cut by 5 bases and J by 3 bases, with 13 bases left in between. CDR1 and CDR2 from the germline V gene are ENHRY and SYGVKD. Enrollees, about 18 to 90 years old, lived in about two dozen US areas. The sample comes from a study of blood T cell repertoires in COVID-19. Using immunoSEQ multiplex PCR, the repertoire was profiled, and TCRdb retains in-frame clones only, with some absent. The table has 200,000 to 250,000 clones, more than 70% seen once. This TCR derives from a young man with acute COVID-19. Sequenced material: PBMCs or T cells enriched from blood (not recorded which). The V and J genes are TRBV10-3 and TRBJ1-1; a possible D gene is TRBD1 (6 bases). The chain's CDR3 is CAISHRAMDTEAFF. The DNA of the CDR3 is TGTGCCATCAGTCACAGGGCCATGGACACTGAAGCTTTCTTT.